This section outlines one TCR beta chain sequence together with its context. The authors' processing: From reference gene primer amplification, estimates of nucleated cell counts were derived. The repertoire was sequenced with immunoSEQ multiplex PCR; TCRdb's copy has only in-frame clones and lacks some. That table supplies the V and J calls and clone size; D and trimming were determined from the DNA. The table records under 150,000 clones, roughly 80% of them present only once. The data stem from a study of blood T cell repertoires in COVID-19. As for the study in general: The cDNA or gDNA used as material had been derived from T cells, B-cell-depleted T cells, or PBMCs.

Trimming at V came to 5 bases and at J to 7 bases, leaving 6 bases not matched to a gene. Germline V CDR1 and CDR2: SGHTA, FQGNSA. The CDR3 spans 15 residues. Sequencing used PBMCs or T cells enriched from blood (not recorded which). The TCR was taken from a man aged 35 to 55 with acute COVID-19. The chain recombines TRBV7-2 with TRBJ2-2, with TRBD1 matching 11 bases. CDR3 sequence reads: CASSHRDRGFGELFF. In DNA form, the CDR3 reads TGTGCCAGCAGCCACCGGGACAGGGGGTTCGGGGAGCTGTTTTTT. Combining the CDR3 with reference TRBV7-2 and TRBJ2-2 gives the whole variable domain GAGVSQSPSNKVTEKGKDVELRCDPISGHTALYWYRQSLGQGLEFLIYFQGNSAPDKSGLPSDRFSAERTGGSVSTLTIQRTQQEDSAVYLCASSHRDRGFGELFFGEGSRLTVL.